Sequencing of this T cell receptor (beta chain) was carried out in a study of shared clonotypes between healthy human individuals. In the study overall: Sampling drew on donors who were a couple of women and a few men aged 18 to 49. Study-level findings and limits: The four-donor shared clonotypes exceeded non-shared clonotypes in generation probability, with non-shared ones scoring lower.

Every subset's genomic DNA went evenly onto several immunoSEQ plates. Sorted subsets were amplified in replicate PCRs using 200 to 250 ng DNA, some 31,000 T cell genomes. Only in-frame clones appear in the TCRdb table, and some are missing; sequencing was by immunoSEQ multiplex PCR. The data hold roughly 2.2 million clones, with just under 95% observed a single time. Notes on this clone: Antigen specificity is unknown.

The germline gives CDR1 MDHEN, CDR2 SYDVKM. V was cut by 8 bases and J by 3 bases, with 17 bases left in between. The CDR3 extends over 14 amino acids. The chain couples TRBV28 to TRBJ2-7, with a tentative D call TRBD1 (6 bases). The sample taken for sequencing was naive CD4+ T cells from PBMCs. Noted subset: CD45RA+ positively selected. This TCR was sampled from a young man in good health. Some clones in this sample may be carry-over from other donors' samples. The chain's CDR3 is CASEQGPPYYEQYF. CDR3 nucleotide sequence: TGTGCCAGCGAACAGGGACCTCCCTACTACGAGCAGTACTTC.